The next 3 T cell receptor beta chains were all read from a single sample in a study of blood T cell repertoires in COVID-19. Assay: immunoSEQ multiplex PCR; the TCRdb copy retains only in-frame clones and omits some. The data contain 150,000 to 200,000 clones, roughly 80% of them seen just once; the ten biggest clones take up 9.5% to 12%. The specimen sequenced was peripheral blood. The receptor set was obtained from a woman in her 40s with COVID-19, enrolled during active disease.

CDR3 coding DNA: TGCGCCAGCAGCGACCAACAGGGGATGAACACTGAAGCTTTCTTT. Protein sequence: CASSDQQGMNTEAFF. This rearrangement joins TRBV5-1 to TRBJ1-1; 7 nucleotides match TRBD1. The CDR3 runs 15 residues. Unmatched junction bases numbered 6, after V lost 4 bases and J lost 0 bases. Germline CDR1 and CDR2: SGHRS and YFSETQ.

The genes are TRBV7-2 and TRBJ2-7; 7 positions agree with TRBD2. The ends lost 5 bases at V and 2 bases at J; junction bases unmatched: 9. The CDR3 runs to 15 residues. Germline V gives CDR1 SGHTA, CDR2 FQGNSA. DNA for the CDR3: TGTGCCAGCAGCGTACGGGACGGGGGGACCTACGAGCAGTACTTC. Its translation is CASSVRDGGTYEQYF.

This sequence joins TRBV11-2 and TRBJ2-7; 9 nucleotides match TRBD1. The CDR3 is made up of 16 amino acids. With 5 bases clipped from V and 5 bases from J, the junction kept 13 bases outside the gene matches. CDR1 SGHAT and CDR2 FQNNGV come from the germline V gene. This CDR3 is CASSPYRDREDHEQYF. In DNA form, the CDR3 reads TGTGCCAGCAGCCCGTACCGGGACAGGGAGGACCACGAGCAGTACTTC.